This TCR beta chain came from a study of circulating tumor DNA in untreated peripheral T-cell lymphoma listed by TCRdb under 2021. Tumor-specific TCR clonotypes were identified by sequencing baseline tumor tissue collected before treatment. To monitor patients with peripheral T-cell lymphoma who were getting frontline treatment on a trial, the study applied next-generation sequencing to T-cell receptor sequences. Library method: the immunoSEQ multiplex PCR assay. Sourced from immuneACCESS, this table was stored by TCRdb with only in-frame sequences that have V and J called. A share of the clones is absent; for the studies checked, an unresolved V gene accounts for under half, and the remainder has no known explanation. Across this sample there are about 5,000 clones, with roughly 70% seen only once. Roughly 44% of the sample rests with the top ten. Overall results and qualifications from the work: Tumor-specific clonotypes turned up in roughly three quarters of patients, identified from 86% of baseline tissues and from approximately 67% of baseline serum samples.

Worth noting for this clone: Its target antigen remains unknown. No much larger clonotype is one base removed from it; base qualities were not supplied.

Its CDR3 holds 14 amino acids, cysteine through phenylalanine. The DNA shown is the 42-base CDR3, in frame from base 1. The germline V gene (reference sequence) supplies CDR1 LNHDA and CDR2 SQIVND. Relative to germline, V is missing 5 bases and J is missing 5 bases, with 7 bases of the junction outside any gene match. This receptor chain uses TRBV19 and TRBJ1-2; 8 nucleotides in the junction match TRBD1. The sample consisted of tumor tissue. The receptor comes from a human donor with peripheral T-cell lymphoma. The DNA sequence follows: TGTGCCAGTAGTGGGTACAGGGGGAATTATGGCTACACCTTC. Its translation reads: CASSGYRGNYGYTF. Joined to the reference TRBV19 and TRBJ1-2 proteins, this CDR3 gives the full variable domain: DGGITQSPKYLFRKEGQNVTLSCEQNLNHDAMYWYRQDPGQGLRLIYYSQIVNDFQKGDIAEGYSVSREKKESFPLTVTSAQKNPTAFYLCASSGYRGNYGYTFGSGTRLTVV.